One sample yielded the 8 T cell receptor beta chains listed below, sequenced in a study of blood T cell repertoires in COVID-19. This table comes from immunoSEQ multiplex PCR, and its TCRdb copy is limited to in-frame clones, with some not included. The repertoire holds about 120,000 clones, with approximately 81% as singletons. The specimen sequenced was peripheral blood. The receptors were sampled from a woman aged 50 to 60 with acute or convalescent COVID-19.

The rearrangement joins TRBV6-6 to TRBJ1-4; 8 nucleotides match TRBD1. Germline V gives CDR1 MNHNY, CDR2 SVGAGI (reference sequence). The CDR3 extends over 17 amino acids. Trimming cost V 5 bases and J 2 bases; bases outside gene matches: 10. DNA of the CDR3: TGTGCCAGCAGTCTTACAGGGGGTTTGGGTACTAATGAAAAACTGTTTTTT. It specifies CASSLTGGLGTNEKLFF.

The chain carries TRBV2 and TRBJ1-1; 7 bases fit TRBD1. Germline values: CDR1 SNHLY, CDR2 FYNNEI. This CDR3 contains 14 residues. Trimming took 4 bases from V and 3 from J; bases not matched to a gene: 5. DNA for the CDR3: TGTGCCAGCAGTGTCATCCAGGGGGACACTGAAGCTTTCTTT. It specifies CASSVIQGDTEAFF.

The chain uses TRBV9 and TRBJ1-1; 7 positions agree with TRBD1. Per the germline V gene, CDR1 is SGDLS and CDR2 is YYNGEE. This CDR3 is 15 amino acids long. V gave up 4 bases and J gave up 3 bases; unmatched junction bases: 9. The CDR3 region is CASSSRTGTDTEAFF. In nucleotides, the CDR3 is TGTGCCAGCAGCTCCAGGACAGGTACCGACACTGAAGCTTTCTTT.

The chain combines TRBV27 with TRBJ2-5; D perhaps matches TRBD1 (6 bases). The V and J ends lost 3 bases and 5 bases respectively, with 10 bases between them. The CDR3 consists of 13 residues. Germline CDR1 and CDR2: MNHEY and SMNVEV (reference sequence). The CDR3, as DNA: TGTGCCAGCAGTTTCGCAGGGGTGGAGACCCAGTACTTC. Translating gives CASSFAGVETQYF.

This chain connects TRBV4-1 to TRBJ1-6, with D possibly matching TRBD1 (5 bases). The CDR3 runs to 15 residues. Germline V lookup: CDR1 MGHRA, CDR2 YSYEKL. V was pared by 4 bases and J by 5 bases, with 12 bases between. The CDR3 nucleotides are TGCGCCAGCAGCCTCGGACACACGAATAATTCACCCCTCCACTTT. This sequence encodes CASSLGHTNNSPLHF.

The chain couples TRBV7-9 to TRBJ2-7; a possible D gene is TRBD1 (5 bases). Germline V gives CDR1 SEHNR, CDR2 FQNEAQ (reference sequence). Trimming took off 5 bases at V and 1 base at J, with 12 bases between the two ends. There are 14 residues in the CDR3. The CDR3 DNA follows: TGTGCCAGCAGCCCACTCGACAGTTCCTACGAGCAGTACTTC. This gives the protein CASSPLDSSYEQYF.

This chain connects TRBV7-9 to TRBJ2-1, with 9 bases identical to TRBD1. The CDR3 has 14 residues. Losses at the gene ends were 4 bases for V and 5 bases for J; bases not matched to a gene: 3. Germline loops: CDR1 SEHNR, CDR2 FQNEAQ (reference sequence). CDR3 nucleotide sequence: TGTGCCAGCAGCTGGACAGGGGCTCACAATGAGCAGTTCTTC. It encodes CASSWTGAHNEQFF.

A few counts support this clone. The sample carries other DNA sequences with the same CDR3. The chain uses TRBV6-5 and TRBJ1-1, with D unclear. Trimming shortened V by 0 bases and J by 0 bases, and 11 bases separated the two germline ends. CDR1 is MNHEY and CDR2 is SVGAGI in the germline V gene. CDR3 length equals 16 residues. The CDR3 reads CASSYSSLRVNTEAFF. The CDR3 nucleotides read TGTGCCAGCAGTTACTCGAGCTTGAGAGTGAACACTGAAGCTTTCTTT.